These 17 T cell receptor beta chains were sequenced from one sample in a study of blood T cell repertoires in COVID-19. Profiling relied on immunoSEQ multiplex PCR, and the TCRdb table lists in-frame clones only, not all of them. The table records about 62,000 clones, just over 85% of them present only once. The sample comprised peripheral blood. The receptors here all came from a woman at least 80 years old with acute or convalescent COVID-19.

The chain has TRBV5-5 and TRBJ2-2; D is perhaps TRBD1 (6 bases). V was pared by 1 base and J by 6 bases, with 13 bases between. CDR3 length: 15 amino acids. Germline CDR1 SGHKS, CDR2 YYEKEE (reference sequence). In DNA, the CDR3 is TGTGCCAGCAGCTTGCAGGGGTCTCGGGCCGGGGAGCTGTTTTTT. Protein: CASSLQGSRAGELFF.

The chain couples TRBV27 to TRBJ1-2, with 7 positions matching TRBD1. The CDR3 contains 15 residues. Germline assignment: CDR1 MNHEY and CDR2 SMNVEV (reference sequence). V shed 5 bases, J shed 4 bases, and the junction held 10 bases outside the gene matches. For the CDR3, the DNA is TGTGCCAGCAGTCCGTGGACAGGCGGGGCCTATGGCTACACCTTC. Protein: CASSPWTGGAYGYTF.

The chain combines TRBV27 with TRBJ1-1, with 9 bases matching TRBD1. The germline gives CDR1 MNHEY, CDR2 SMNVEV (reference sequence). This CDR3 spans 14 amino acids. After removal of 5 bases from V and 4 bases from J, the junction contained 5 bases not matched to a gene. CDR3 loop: CASSRQGVGTEAFF. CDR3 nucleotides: TGTGCCAGCAGTCGACAGGGGGTGGGCACTGAAGCTTTCTTT.

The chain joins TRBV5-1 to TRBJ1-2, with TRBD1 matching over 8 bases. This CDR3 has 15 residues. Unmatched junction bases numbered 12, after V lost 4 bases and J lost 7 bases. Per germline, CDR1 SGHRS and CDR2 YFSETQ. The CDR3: CASSPDLGQGAGYTF. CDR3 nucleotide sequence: TGCGCCAGCAGCCCGGACCTAGGACAGGGCGCTGGCTACACCTTC.

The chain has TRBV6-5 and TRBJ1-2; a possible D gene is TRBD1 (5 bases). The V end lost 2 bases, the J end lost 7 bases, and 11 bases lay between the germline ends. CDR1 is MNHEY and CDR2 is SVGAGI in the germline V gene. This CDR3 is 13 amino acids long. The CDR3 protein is CASSYPQAGGYTF. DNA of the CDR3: TGTGCCAGCAGTTACCCACAGGCAGGTGGCTACACCTTC.

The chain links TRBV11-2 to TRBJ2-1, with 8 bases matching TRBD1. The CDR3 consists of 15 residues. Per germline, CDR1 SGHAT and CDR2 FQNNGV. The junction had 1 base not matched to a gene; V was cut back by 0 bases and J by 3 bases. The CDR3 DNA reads TGTGCCAGCAGCTTAGAAGGACAGGGCTACAATGAGCAGTTCTTC. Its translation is CASSLEGQGYNEQFF.

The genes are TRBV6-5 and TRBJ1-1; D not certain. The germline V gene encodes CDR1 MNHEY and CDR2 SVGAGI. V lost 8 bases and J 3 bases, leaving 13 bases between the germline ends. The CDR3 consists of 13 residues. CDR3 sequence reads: CASSVAPHTEAFF. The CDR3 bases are TGTGCCAGCTCGGTCGCGCCCCACACTGAAGCTTTCTTT.

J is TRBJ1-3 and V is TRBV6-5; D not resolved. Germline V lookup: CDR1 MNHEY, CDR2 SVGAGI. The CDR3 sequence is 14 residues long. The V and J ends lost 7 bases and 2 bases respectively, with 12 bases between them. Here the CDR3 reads CASTPFLAGNTIYF. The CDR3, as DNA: TGTGCCAGCACTCCTTTTCTTGCTGGAAACACCATATATTTT.

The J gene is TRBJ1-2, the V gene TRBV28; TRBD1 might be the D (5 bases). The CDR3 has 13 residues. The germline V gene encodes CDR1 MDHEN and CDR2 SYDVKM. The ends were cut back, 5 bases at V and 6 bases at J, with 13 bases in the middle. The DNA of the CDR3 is TGTGCCAGCAGTCGGGACTTGAGGGATGGCTACACCTTC. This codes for CASSRDLRDGYTF.

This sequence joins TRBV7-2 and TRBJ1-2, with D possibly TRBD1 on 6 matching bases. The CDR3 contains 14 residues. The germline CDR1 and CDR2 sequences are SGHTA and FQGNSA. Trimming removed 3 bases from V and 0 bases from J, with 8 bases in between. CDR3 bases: TGTGCCAGCAGCTTCAGGGGAGCTAACTATGGCTACACCTTC. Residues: CASSFRGANYGYTF.

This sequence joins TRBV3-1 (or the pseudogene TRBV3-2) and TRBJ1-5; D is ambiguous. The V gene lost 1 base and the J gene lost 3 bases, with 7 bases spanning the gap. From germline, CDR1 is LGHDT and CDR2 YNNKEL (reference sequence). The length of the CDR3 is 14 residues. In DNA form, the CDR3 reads TGTGCCAGCAGCCAAGGGCAATCCAATCAGCCCCAGCATTTT. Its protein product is CASSQGQSNQPQHF.

CDR3 nucleotide sequence: TGTGCCATCAGTGACTCTGGGCGGGGGGTCTACGAGCAGTACTTC. It encodes CAISDSGRGVYEQYF. The rearrangement uses TRBV10-3 and TRBJ2-7, with 8 bases matching TRBD2. Germline V gene data show CDR1 as ENHRY and CDR2 as SYGVKD. Germline trimming cut 3 bases from V and 3 bases from J; bases unmatched to any gene: 7. The CDR3 runs 15 residues.

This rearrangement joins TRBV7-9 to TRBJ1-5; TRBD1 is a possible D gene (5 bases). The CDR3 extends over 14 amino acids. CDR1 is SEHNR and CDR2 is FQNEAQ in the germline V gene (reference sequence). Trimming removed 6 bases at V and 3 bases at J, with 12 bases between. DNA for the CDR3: TGTGCCAGCAGTAGGTGGGGGGACAATCAGCCCCAGCATTTT. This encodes CASSRWGDNQPQHF.

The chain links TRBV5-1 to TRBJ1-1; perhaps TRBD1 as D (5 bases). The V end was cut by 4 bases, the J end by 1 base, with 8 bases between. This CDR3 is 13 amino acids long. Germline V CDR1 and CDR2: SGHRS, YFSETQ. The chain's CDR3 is CASSITGNTEAFF. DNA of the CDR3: TGCGCCAGCAGCATTACAGGGAACACTGAAGCTTTCTTT.

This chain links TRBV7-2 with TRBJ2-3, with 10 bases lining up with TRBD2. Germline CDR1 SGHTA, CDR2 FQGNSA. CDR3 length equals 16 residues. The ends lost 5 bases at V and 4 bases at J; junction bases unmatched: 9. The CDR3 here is CASSPRTSGWADTQYF. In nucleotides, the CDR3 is TGTGCCAGCAGCCCTAGGACTAGCGGATGGGCAGATACGCAGTATTTT.

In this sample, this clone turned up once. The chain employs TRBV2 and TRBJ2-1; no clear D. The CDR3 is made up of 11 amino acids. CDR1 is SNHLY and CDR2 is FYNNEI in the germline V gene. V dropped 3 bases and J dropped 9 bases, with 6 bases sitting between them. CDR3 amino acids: CASSERIEQFF. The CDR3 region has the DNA TGTGCCAGCAGTGAGCGGATTGAGCAGTTCTTC.

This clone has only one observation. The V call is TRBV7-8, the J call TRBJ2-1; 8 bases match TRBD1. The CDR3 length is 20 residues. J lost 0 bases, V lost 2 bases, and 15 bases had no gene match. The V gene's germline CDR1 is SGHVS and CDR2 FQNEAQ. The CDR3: CASSLTGGGGIGGSYNEQFF. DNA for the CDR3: TGTGCCAGCAGCTTAACAGGGGGTGGGGGTATCGGTGGCTCCTACAATGAGCAGTTCTTC.